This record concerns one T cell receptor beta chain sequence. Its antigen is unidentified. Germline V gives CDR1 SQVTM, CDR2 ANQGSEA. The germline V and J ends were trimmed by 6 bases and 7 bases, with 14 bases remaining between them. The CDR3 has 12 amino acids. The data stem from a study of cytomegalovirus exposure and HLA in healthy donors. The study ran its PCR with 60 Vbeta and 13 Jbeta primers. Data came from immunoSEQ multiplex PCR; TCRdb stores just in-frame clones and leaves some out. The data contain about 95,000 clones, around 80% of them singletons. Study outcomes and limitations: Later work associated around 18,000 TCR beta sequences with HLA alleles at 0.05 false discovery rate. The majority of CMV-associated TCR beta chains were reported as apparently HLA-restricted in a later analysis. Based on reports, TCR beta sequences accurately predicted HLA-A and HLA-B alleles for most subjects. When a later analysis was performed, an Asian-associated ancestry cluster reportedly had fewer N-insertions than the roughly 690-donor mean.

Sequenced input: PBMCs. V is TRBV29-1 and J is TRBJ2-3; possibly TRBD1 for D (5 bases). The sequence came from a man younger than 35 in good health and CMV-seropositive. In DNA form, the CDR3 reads TGCAGCGTACTTCTCCAGGGCTATACGCAGTATTTT. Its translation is CSVLLQGYTQYF.